The rows below give T cell receptor beta chains drawn from one sample of a study of T cell repertoires in cytomegalovirus infection. These receptors lack a known antigen. TCRdb fed the reads into MiXCR, producing one record per CDR3 protein. Of roughly 170,000 distinct CDR3 sequences listed, about 20% are singletons. The sample here was CD8+ T cells from cultured PBMCs, taken from culture after CMV antigen stimulation. All receptors come from a human donor in good health (CMV status not recorded). Some clones in this sample may be carry-over from other donors' samples. CDR3s include the opening cysteine and the closing phenylalanine or tryptophan. Fields, in order: CDR3 protein, CDR3 DNA, clone size, J gene, D gene, V gene. The D gene is left open where the match is weak. Clone size is shown for a subset of rows, as once, few, many or a class of expanded clone.

CDR3aa: CASSYTRTFKYEPQHF; CDR3nt: TGTGCCAGCAGTTACACGCGGACTTTCAAGTATGAGCCCCAGCATTTT; abundance: few; j_gene: TRBJ1-5; d_gene: -; v_gene: TRBV6-2/TRBV6-3
CDR3aa: CASRLRGIPDTQYF; CDR3nt: TGTGCCAGCAGACTGAGAGGGATCCCAGATACGCAGTATTTT; abundance: -; j_gene: TRBJ2-3; d_gene: -; v_gene: TRBV7-9
CDR3aa: CASSLGSVNTEAFF; CDR3nt: TGTGCCAGCAGTTTAGGTAGCGTGAACACTGAAGCTTTCTTT; abundance: few; j_gene: TRBJ1-1; d_gene: -; v_gene: TRBV12-3/TRBV12-4
CDR3aa: CASSLIGGAYNEQFF; CDR3nt: TGTGCCAGCAGCTTAATCGGGGGGGCCTACAATGAGCAGTTCTTC; abundance: few; j_gene: TRBJ2-1; d_gene: TRBD2; v_gene: TRBV7-3
CDR3aa: CASTGQGKLNTEAFF; CDR3nt: TGTGCCAGCACGGGACAGGGCAAATTGAACACTGAAGCTTTCTTT; abundance: -; j_gene: TRBJ1-1; d_gene: TRBD1; v_gene: TRBV7-9
CDR3aa: CASSSTADANSPLHF; CDR3nt: TGTGCCAGCAGCTCGACAGCAGACGCGAATTCACCCCTCCACTTT; abundance: -; j_gene: TRBJ1-6; d_gene: -; v_gene: TRBV7-2
CDR3aa: CASSDTGTTNEKLFF; CDR3nt: TGTGCCAGCAGCGATACAGGAACAACTAATGAAAAACTGTTTTTT; abundance: -; j_gene: TRBJ1-4; d_gene: -; v_gene: TRBV9
CDR3aa: CASSLEGTSGDTQYF; CDR3nt: TGTGCCAGCAGTCTAGAGGGAACTAGCGGAGATACGCAGTATTTT; abundance: few; j_gene: TRBJ2-3; d_gene: TRBD2; v_gene: TRBV6-5
CDR3aa: CASTPRGPKNIQYF; CDR3nt: TGTGCCAGCACCCCCCGGGGACCCAAAAACATTCAGTACTTC; abundance: few; j_gene: TRBJ2-4; d_gene: -; v_gene: TRBV12-3/TRBV12-4
CDR3aa: CASSQGGGLNFNEQFF; CDR3nt: TGTGCCAGCAGCCAGGGGGGGGGCCTAAATTTCAATGAGCAGTTCTTC; abundance: few; j_gene: TRBJ2-1; d_gene: -; v_gene: TRBV7-8
CDR3aa: CASSLGPRDRGRSDTQYF; CDR3nt: TGTGCCAGCAGCTTAGGCCCCCGGGACAGGGGACGTTCAGATACGCAGTATTTT; abundance: few; j_gene: TRBJ2-3; d_gene: TRBD1; v_gene: TRBV11-2